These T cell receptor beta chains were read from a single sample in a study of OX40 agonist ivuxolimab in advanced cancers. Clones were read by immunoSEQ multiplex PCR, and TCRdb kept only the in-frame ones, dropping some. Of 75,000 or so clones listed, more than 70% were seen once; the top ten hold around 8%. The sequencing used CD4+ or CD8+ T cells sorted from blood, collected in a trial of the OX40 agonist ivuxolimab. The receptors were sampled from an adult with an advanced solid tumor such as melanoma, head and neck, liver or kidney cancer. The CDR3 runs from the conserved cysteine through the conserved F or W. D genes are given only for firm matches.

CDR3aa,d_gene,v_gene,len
CASSLVEAGNIQYF,NA,TRBV7-9,14
CASRQDRGTDTQYF,TRBD1,TRBV6-5,14
CASSLGTSGVNEQFF,TRBD2,TRBV27,15
CASSLLADTQYF,NA,TRBV7-2,12
CASSLAPLTSTDTQYF,NA,TRBV7-2,16
CASSYSWGQPQHF,NA,TRBV6-5,13
CASKKGASSPLHF,NA,TRBV6-5,13
CASSQSSGGRWSGYTF,NA,TRBV14,16
CASSLPTGVNQPQHF,NA,TRBV28,15
CASSPQGASETQYF,TRBD1,TRBV5-1,14
CASSGQQDYGYTF,NA,TRBV18,13
CASSSFDSRDEQYF,NA,TRBV6-5,14
CATGTGSSYEQYF,NA,TRBV10-3,13
CASSGGLAGASYEQYF,TRBD2,TRBV5-1,16
CASGSDEQYF,NA,TRBV28,10
CASRTSDLSTEAFF,NA,TRBV9,14
CASSSTSVRGHTGELFF,TRBD1,TRBV7-8,17
CASTLRGRVNTEAFF,TRBD1,TRBV28,15
CASSPTTGGRVGTDTQYF,TRBD1,TRBV7-9,18
CASSVEEGANYGYTF,NA,TRBV9,15
CASSVYGGGGAGRTDTQYF,TRBD2,TRBV27,19
CASSPFSNEQFF,NA,TRBV18,12
CASSELGGNTIYF,NA,TRBV2,13
CASSVVTGGFAGELFF,TRBD1,TRBV2,16
CASRNAGTGYNSPLHF,NA,TRBV2,16
CASSPHGRQPQHF,NA,TRBV25-1,13
CSVEGGNGLYTQYF,NA,TRBV29-1,14
CASSLAGGLLNTEAFF,NA,TRBV5-1,16
CASSLWTSQETQYF,NA,TRBV5-1,14